This TCR beta chain was found in a study of blood T cell repertoires in COVID-19. Germline V gene lookup returns CDR1 SGHDT and CDR2 YYEEEE. With 1 base clipped from V and 7 bases from J, the junction kept 7 bases outside the gene matches. The CDR3 runs 14 residues. Sequenced by immunoSEQ multiplex PCR; TCRdb stores in-frame clones only, minus some. The sample contains 250,000 or so clones, under 90% of which appear only once. The clonotype originates from a middle-aged man who had recovered from COVID-19. The chain carries TRBV5-6 and TRBJ1-2; 7 bases match TRBD1. Sequenced sample: PBMCs or T cells enriched from blood (not recorded which). The CDR3 loop is CASSLWLTGSGYTF. The CDR3 bases are TGTGCCAGCAGCTTGTGGTTGACAGGGTCTGGCTACACCTTC.